The 21 T cell receptor beta chains below were found in one sample sequenced in a study of T cells in women clearing cervical HPV infection listed by TCRdb under 2018. Library prep was done by the immunoSEQ multiplex PCR assay. TCRdb took this table from immuneACCESS and kept in-frame rearrangements with V and J called. Such tables lack part of the clones; where checked against another copy, unresolved V genes explain under half of the gap, and the rest is unexplained. The table for this sample lists some 26,000 clones. The biggest ten clones account for 3.5% to 4% of the sample. The specimen was blood buffy coat. These receptors originate from a woman aged 18 to 75 with a cervical HPV16 infection that either progressed to CIN3+ or cleared (not recorded which).

Regarding this clone: Coverage ceases 3 residues before the CDR3 finishes, and the germline J gene fills in the end. The chain joins TRBV18 to TRBJ1-2; a weak D match, TRBD1 (5 bases). CDR1 is KGHSH, CDR2 LQKENI, per germline. Trimming stripped 0 bases from V and 4 bases from J, with 12 bases between. CDR3 size: 15 residues. The CDR3 DNA, read in part, is TGTGCCAGCTCACCACCAGGGGCGCAGGGCTATGGC. Amino acids: CASSPPGAQGYG. The whole CDR3 reads CASSPPGAQGYGYTF.

Details on this clone: The read ends 3 residues shy of where the CDR3 ends; the end is completed using the germline J gene. V is TRBV30 and J is TRBJ2-2; TRBD1 matches 8 bases. CDR1 and CDR2 from the germline V gene are GTSNPN and SVGIG (reference sequence). The CDR3 sequence is 16 residues long. The CDR3 loop reads CAWSVQGGFNNSPLFF. Partial CDR3 DNA: TGTGCCTGGAGTGTACAGGGGGGCTTCAATAATTCACCG.

As for this clone: The CDR3 goes on 3 residues after the read ends, and that part is filled in from the germline J gene. The chain carries TRBV19 and TRBJ1-4; TRBD1 is a possible D gene (5 bases). This CDR3 comprises 14 residues. The V gene's germline CDR1 is LNHDA and CDR2 SQIVND (reference sequence). V was cut by 3 bases and J by 5 bases, with 10 bases left in between. CDR3 in amino acids: CASSIRTRNEKLFF. The covered CDR3 bases are TGTGCCAGTAGTATCAGGACAAGGAATGAAAAA.

Details on this clone: The CDR3 is cut off 3 residues early in the read; its end comes from the germline J gene. This chain connects TRBV9 to TRBJ2-4; D possibly corresponds to TRBD2 (6 bases). Germline lookup yields CDR1 SGDLS and CDR2 YYNGEE. The CDR3 runs 15 residues. V lost 3 bases and J lost 3, with 13 bases in between. The CDR3 protein is CASSAGTLGKNIQYF. The covered CDR3 bases are TGTGCCAGCAGCGCGGGGACTCTGGGCAAAAACATT.

Points on this clone: The CDR3 end is not reached by the read, which stops 3 residues before it; the germline J gene fills it in. The rearrangement links TRBV20-1 to TRBJ1-2; no firm D call. Germline V gene data show CDR1 as DFQATT and CDR2 as SNEGSKA (reference sequence). This CDR3 region has 13 residues. Trimming pared 5 bases from V and 4 bases from J, leaving 14 bases between. CDR3 bases read: TGCAGTGCTGAAAAAGTGCGGGGCTATGGC. Protein product: CSAEKVRGYG. The entire CDR3 is CSAEKVRGYGYTF.

Incomplete CDR3 DNA: TGTGCCAGCAGTGATAAGAGCGGGGGGGACTACAATGAG. Its translation is CASSDKSGGDYNE. The whole CDR3 protein is CASSDKSGGDYNEQFF. This chain joins TRBV6-4 and TRBJ2-1; TRBD2 matches at 10 bases. The read ends 3 residues early relative to the CDR3; the germline J gene fills the gap. CDR1 and CDR2 from the germline V gene are MRHNA and SNTAGT. J lost 3 bases, V lost 3 bases, and 5 bases had no gene match. The CDR3 contains 16 residues.

Turning to this clone: The read ends 3 residues before the CDR3 terminus; that terminus is restored from the germline J gene. The rearrangement uses TRBV14 and TRBJ2-3; tentatively, D is TRBD1 or TRBD2 (5 bases each). CDR1 is SGHDN, CDR2 FVKESK, per germline. With 3 bases removed from V and 3 bases from J, the gap between germline ends came to 16 bases. There are 16 residues in the CDR3. The sequenced part of the CDR3 DNA is TGTGCCAGCAGCCACTTCTGGGGCGAGGGGACAGATACG. As protein: CASSHFWGEGTDT. The whole CDR3 reads CASSHFWGEGTDTQYF.

Of note for this clone: The CDR3 end lies 3 residues beyond the end of the read and is filled in from the germline J gene. The V call is TRBV11-2, the J call TRBJ2-5; perhaps TRBD1 as D (6 bases). V was trimmed by 3 bases and J by 3 bases, leaving 8 bases between them. There are 13 residues in the CDR3. Germline V CDR1 and CDR2: SGHAT, FQNNGV. The CDR3 loop reads CASSFAGEETQYF. The sequenced part of the CDR3 DNA is TGTGCCAGCAGCTTCGCAGGGGAAGAGACC.

Points on this clone: From the germline J gene comes the end of the CDR3, since the read stops 3 residues before it. The gene calls are TRBV5-4 and TRBJ2-1; 9 nucleotides match TRBD2. V lost 2 bases and J lost 2; bases outside the gene matches: 2. CDR1 and CDR2 (germline): SGHNT, YYREEE (reference sequence). The CDR3 loop spans 15 amino acids. The sequenced CDR3 bases are TGTGCCAGCAGCTTTGGCGGGGGGGCCTACAATGAG. Amino acids: CASSFGGGAYNE. The full CDR3 protein is CASSFGGGAYNEQFF.

As to this clone: The missing CDR3 end, 3 residues past where the read stops, is filled in from the germline J gene. The rearrangement uses TRBV7-2 and TRBJ2-3; 7 nucleotides agree with TRBD1. CDR1 and CDR2 from the germline V gene are SGHTA and FQGNSA. The CDR3 loop spans 15 amino acids. CDR3 protein: CASSPGGVGNQPQYF. The CDR3 bases that were read are TGTGCCAGCAGCCCAGGGGGAGTGGGCAATCAGCCG.

This chain's CDR3 is CASSKRQGKNYGQYF. The part of the CDR3 DNA that was read is TGTGCCAGCTCAAAACGTCAGGGGAAGAACTATGGT. The chain carries TRBV18 and TRBJ2-4, with D maybe TRBD1 (6 bases). The read terminates 3 residues ahead of where the CDR3 ends, so the germline J gene completes it. The germline gives CDR1 KGHSH, CDR2 LQKENI. The length of the CDR3 is 15 residues.

On this clone: The CDR3 goes on 3 residues after the read ends, and that part is filled in from the germline J gene. The chain couples TRBV5-1 to TRBJ2-2, with D perhaps assigned TRBD1 or TRBD2 (5 bases each). Germline V gene sequence: CDR1 SGHRS, CDR2 YFSETQ. The CDR3 covers 14 residues. Trimming removed 10 bases at V and 3 bases at J, with 16 bases between. The covered CDR3 bases are TGCGCCGCCGGGAACCCCAGGGACACCGGGGAG. Its translation is CAAGNPRDTGE. In full, the CDR3 is CAAGNPRDTGELFF.

Considering frequency, this clone is medium-sized (0.01 to 0.1%). The read falls 3 residues short of the CDR3 end, and the missing part is taken from the germline J gene. This rearrangement joins TRBV10-1 to TRBJ2-2; D unresolved. The CDR3 is 14 amino acids. CDR1 and CDR2 (germline): WNHNN, SYGVQD (reference sequence). Partial CDR3 DNA: TGCGCCAGCAGTGAATTGTTGACAAATGAAAAG. Protein: CASSELLTNEK. The CDR3 reads in full as CASSELLTNEKLFF.

Points on this clone: The CDR3 goes on 3 residues after the read ends, and that part is filled in from the germline J gene. The chain employs TRBV2 and TRBJ1-5; 7 nucleotides match TRBD1. The ends lost 1 base at V and 7 bases at J; junction bases unmatched: 1. The CDR3 is 13 amino acids. Germline V gene data show CDR1 as SNHLY and CDR2 as FYNNEI. Incomplete CDR3 DNA: TGTGCCAGCAGTGAAGGGGACAGACAGCCC. Its protein product is CASSEGDRQP. The full CDR3 reads CASSEGDRQPQHF.

Points on this clone: Read coverage stops 3 residues before the CDR3 terminus; the germline J gene supplies the remainder. The chain joins TRBV6-2 or TRBV6-3 to TRBJ2-1; perhaps TRBD1 as D (5 bases). Germline values: CDR1 MNHEY, CDR2 SVGEGT. V was clipped by 5 bases and J by 6 bases, with 11 bases between them. This CDR3 is 13 amino acids long. Here the CDR3 reads CASSMTERNEQFF. The covered CDR3 bases are TGTGCCAGCAGTATGACAGAACGCAATGAG.

For this clone: The read ends 3 residues shy of where the CDR3 ends; the end is completed using the germline J gene. The chain uses TRBV2 and TRBJ2-1; 8 positions agree with TRBD2. The length of the CDR3 is 16 residues. Germline V CDR1 and CDR2: SNHLY, FYNNEI. V gave up 5 bases and J gave up 4 bases; unmatched junction bases: 10. The DNA read from the CDR3 is TGTGCCAGCAGTTCCCTCCGTAGCGGGGCTTACAATGAG. Amino acid sequence: CASSSLRSGAYNE. The complete CDR3 sequence is CASSSLRSGAYNEQFF.

Concerning this clone: The read halts 3 residues ahead of the CDR3 end, with the missing end drawn from the germline J gene. The chain links TRBV13 to TRBJ2-5; 8 positions match TRBD2. V shed 4 bases and J 5 bases; nucleotides not matched to a gene: 12. The CDR3 is 16 residues long. Germline-derived CDR1 and CDR2 are PRHDT and FYEKMQ (reference sequence). CDR3: CASSSSDGGALETQYF. CDR3 DNA, as far as it was read: TGTGCCAGCAGCTCCTCAGACGGGGGGGCCCTGGAGACC.

A word on this clone: The CDR3 end falls 3 residues outside the read, so it is completed with the germline J gene. The same CDR3 can be traced to other DNA sequences in this sample. This chain connects TRBV5-4 to TRBJ2-3; D is ambiguous. The CDR3 extends over 12 amino acids. CDR1 and CDR2 from the germline V gene are SGHNT and YYREEE (reference sequence). The germline V and J ends were trimmed by 0 bases and 5 bases, with 4 bases remaining between them. CDR3 DNA, as far as it was read: TGTGCCAGCAGCTTGGCGGGAGATACG. Protein: CASSLAGDT. In full, the CDR3 is CASSLAGDTQYF.

As for this clone: The read falls 3 residues short of the CDR3 end, and the missing part is taken from the germline J gene. The chain uses TRBV7-2 and TRBJ1-1; D possibly corresponds to TRBD1 (5 bases). The CDR3 is made up of 15 amino acids. Germline V CDR1 and CDR2: SGHTA, FQGNSA. CDR3 DNA, as far as it was read: TGTGCCAGCAGCTTAGGGCCAGGGAGCTCCTACGAG. Translation: CASSLGPGSSYE. In full, the CDR3 is CASSLGPGSSYEAFF.

Points on this clone: The read ends 3 residues early relative to the CDR3; the germline J gene fills the gap. The rearrangement uses TRBV5-6 and TRBJ2-5, with unresolved D. V shed 2 bases and J shed 3 bases, with 8 bases lying between them. Per germline, CDR1 SGHDT and CDR2 YYEEEE. This CDR3 is built from 13 residues. The sequenced CDR3 bases are TGTGCCAGCAGCTTTGTTCGGGAAGAGACC. This encodes CASSFVREET. In full, the CDR3 is CASSFVREETQYF.

On this clone: With the read ending 3 residues before the CDR3 end, the germline J gene is used to fill in that end. The chain joins TRBV18 to TRBJ1-2; a weak D match, TRBD1 (5 bases). The germline CDR1 and CDR2 sequences are KGHSH and LQKENI. This CDR3 comprises 14 residues. The CDR3 here is CASSADAGGYDYTF. CDR3 bases read: TGTGCCAGCTCAGCCGACGCGGGGGGATACGAC.